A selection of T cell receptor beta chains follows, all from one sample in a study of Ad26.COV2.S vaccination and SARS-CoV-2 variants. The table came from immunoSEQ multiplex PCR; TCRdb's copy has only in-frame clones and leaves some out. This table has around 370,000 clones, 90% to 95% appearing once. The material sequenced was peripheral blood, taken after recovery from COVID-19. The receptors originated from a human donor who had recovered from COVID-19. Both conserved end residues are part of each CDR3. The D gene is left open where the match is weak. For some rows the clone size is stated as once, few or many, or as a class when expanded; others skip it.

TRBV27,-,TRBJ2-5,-,TGTGCCAGCAGTGAAAGCCGGACAGCATTCCCCGAGACCCAGTACTTC,CASSESRTAFPETQYF
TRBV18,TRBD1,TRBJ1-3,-,TGTGCCAGCTCACCAGCCAGGGGGCGCTTTTCTGGAAACACCATATATTTT,CASSPARGRFSGNTIYF
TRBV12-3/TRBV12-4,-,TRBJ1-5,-,TGTGCCAGCACCCTGACGGAGTACCGGCCCCAGCATTTT,CASTLTEYRPQHF
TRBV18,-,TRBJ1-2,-,TGTGCCAGCTCACCAGGGTCGTCCGCTAACTATGGCTACACCTTC,CASSPGSSANYGYTF
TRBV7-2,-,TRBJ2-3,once,TGTGCCAGCAGCCCCACAGATACGCAGTATTTT,CASSPTDTQYF
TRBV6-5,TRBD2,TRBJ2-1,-,TGTGCCAGCAGCCGCGGGGGGCCGGTGAATGAGCAGTTCTTC,CASSRGGPVNEQFF
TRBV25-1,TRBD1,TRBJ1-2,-,TGTGCCAGCAGTGGGGCAGGGGGCAGTGGCTACACCTTC,CASSGAGGSGYTF
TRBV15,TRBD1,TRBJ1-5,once,TGTGCCACCAGCCGGGACAGGTCAAGCAATCAGCCCCAGCATTTT,CATSRDRSSNQPQHF
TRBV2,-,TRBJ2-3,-,TGTGCCAGCAGTGAAGCGATAAGGGGCGCAGATACGCAGTATTTT,CASSEAIRGADTQYF
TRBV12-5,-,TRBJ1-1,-,TGTGCTAGTGGTTTGTTGCATTCTGAAGCTTTCTTT,CASGLLHSEAFF
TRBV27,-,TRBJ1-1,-,TGTGCCAGCAGTTTATTTACGGGGGCTGGCACTGAAGCTTTCTTT,CASSLFTGAGTEAFF
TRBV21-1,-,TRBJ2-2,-,TGTGCCAGCAGCACACAGTCGGGTGGAGACACCGGGGAGCTGTTTTTT,CASSTQSGGDTGELFF
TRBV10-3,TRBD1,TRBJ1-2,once,TGTGCCATCAACCGGGGACAGGGGGCGCCTGGCTACACCTTC,CAINRGQGAPGYTF
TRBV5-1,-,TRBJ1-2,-,TGCGCCAGCAGCTTGATACAGACGGATGGCTACACCTTC,CASSLIQTDGYTF
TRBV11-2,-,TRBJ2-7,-,TGTGCCAGCAGCTTAGGGTTACAGTCCTACGAGCAGTACTTC,CASSLGLQSYEQYF
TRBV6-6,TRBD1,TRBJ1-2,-,TGTGCCAGCAGTCCCGGGACAGGGGGCTCGAGCTATGGCTACACCTTC,CASSPGTGGSSYGYTF
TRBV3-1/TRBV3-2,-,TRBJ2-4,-,TGTGCCAGCAGCCAAGATCCAGGGGACGTTCAGTACTTC,CASSQDPGDVQYF